What follows are 27 T cell receptor beta chains derived from one specimen sequenced in a study of memory CD4+ T cells and cytomegalovirus serostatus. The table came from immunoSEQ multiplex PCR; TCRdb's copy has only in-frame clones and leaves some out. The sample has under 50,000 clones, roughly 80% seen once. Single viable CD3+CD4+CD8-CD45RO+ cells were sorted as the memory CD4+ T cells. The sequenced sample was memory CD4+ T cells from blood. The receptors derive from an adult in good health and CMV-seronegative.

Here the CDR3 reads CASSRDWVGGEQYF. The CDR3 region has the DNA TGTGCCAGCAGCCGGGATTGGGTTGGGGGCGAGCAGTACTTC. The chain joins TRBV5-4 to TRBJ2-7; D is tentatively TRBD1 or TRBD2 (5 bases each). CDR1 is SGHNT, CDR2 YYREEE, per germline (reference sequence). The CDR3 runs 14 residues. Trimming took 4 bases from V and 6 from J, leaving 17 bases between them.

V gene TRBV6-5 combines with J gene TRBJ2-2; D gene uncertain. The CDR3 has 12 residues. V was pared by 8 bases and J by 7 bases, with 11 bases between. The germline V gene has CDR1 MNHEY and CDR2 SVGAGI. CDR3 bases: TGTGCCAGCGCATCCCCGAACGGGGAGCTGTTTTTT. Its translation: CASASPNGELFF.

The chain has TRBV11-3 and TRBJ2-3; 10 bases are shared with TRBD2. The CDR3 totals 18 residues. V lost 1 base, J lost 2 bases, and 9 bases stayed unmatched. CDR1 and CDR2 from the germline V gene are SGHNT and YENEEA. CDR3 loop: CASSLGIMTSGLTDTQYF. As DNA, the CDR3 is TGTGCCAGCAGCTTAGGGATCATGACTAGCGGGCTCACAGATACGCAGTATTTT.

The count of this clone is one. CDR3 sequence: CASSSGTVGNTIYF. For the CDR3, the DNA is TGTGCCAGCAGTTCCGGGACAGTCGGAAACACCATATATTTT. This sequence joins TRBV2 and TRBJ1-3, with 7 bases matching TRBD1. This CDR3 comprises 14 residues. J lost 4 bases, V lost 5 bases, and 5 bases had no gene match. The germline V gene encodes CDR1 SNHLY and CDR2 FYNNEI.

The chain joins TRBV5-1 to TRBJ2-3; 9 nucleotides line up with TRBD2. The CDR3 contains 16 residues. CDR1 is SGHRS, CDR2 YFSETQ, per germline. Unmatched junction bases numbered 10, after V lost 4 bases and J lost 4 bases. Here the CDR3 DNA reads TGCGCCAGCAGCAATAGGGCGGGGGGGCCCTCAGATACGCAGTATTTT. Translated, it gives CASSNRAGGPSDTQYF. The full variable domain, its missing parts supplied by reference TRBV5-1 and TRBJ2-3, is KAGVTQTPRYLIKTRGQQVTLSCSPISGHRSVSWYQQTPGQGLQFLFEYFSETQRNKGNFPGRFSGRQFSNSRSEMNVSTLELGDSALYLCASSNRAGGPSDTQYFGPGTRLTVL.

The chain combines TRBV2 with TRBJ2-1; D is possibly TRBD1 or TRBD2 (7 bases each). V was clipped by 6 bases and J by 8 bases, with 17 bases between them. Germline V gene lookup returns CDR1 SNHLY and CDR2 FYNNEI. The CDR3 length is 14 residues. CDR3 bases: TGTGCCAGCAGAGCCCGGCAGGGGGGGCATGAGCAGTTCTTC. It encodes CASRARQGGHEQFF.

The chain uses TRBV2 and TRBJ1-4; D ambiguous. V dropped 5 bases and J dropped 15 bases, with 16 bases sitting between them. CDR1 is SNHLY and CDR2 is FYNNEI in the germline V gene. The CDR3 has 12 amino acids. For the CDR3, the DNA is TGTGCCAGCAGTTCCCTTGCCCGGTCGGTGTTTTTT. Encoded protein: CASSSLARSVFF.

The chain carries TRBV7-2 and TRBJ2-1; 10 bases align to TRBD1. The trim removed 6 bases at V and 12 bases at J, leaving 11 bases unmatched. Germline V CDR1 and CDR2: SGHTA, FQGNSA. This CDR3 is 14 amino acids long. In DNA form, the CDR3 reads TGTGCCAGCAGACAAGGGACAGGGGAAATTAGGCAGTTCTTC. Protein product: CASRQGTGEIRQFF.

This rearrangement joins TRBV9 to TRBJ2-7; 9 bases fit TRBD2. The CDR3 runs 15 residues. J was trimmed by 6 bases and V by 0 bases; bases with no gene match: 7. The germline V gene has CDR1 SGDLS and CDR2 YYNGEE. The CDR3 region is CASSVGAGGEGEQYF. The CDR3 bases are TGTGCCAGCAGCGTAGGTGCGGGAGGGGAGGGCGAGCAGTACTTC.

This clone was found a few times. The CDR3 nucleotides are TGCAGTGCTAGGCTTCGCTATGGCTACACCTTC. It is translated as CSARLRYGYTF. The gene calls are TRBV20-1 and TRBJ1-2, with D unresolved. CDR1 and CDR2 from the germline V gene are DFQATT and SNEGSKA (reference sequence). V shed 3 bases and J shed 4 bases, with 6 bases lying between them. The CDR3 length is 11 residues.

This clone was recorded only once. V and J are TRBV5-4 and TRBJ1-4, with D uncertain. Germline V CDR1 and CDR2: SGHNT, YYREEE (reference sequence). V lost 5 bases, J lost 5 bases, and 16 bases lay in between. The CDR3 consists of 15 residues. DNA for the CDR3: TGTGCCAGCAGTCCCCGAGCGGGCGAAAATGAAAAACTGTTTTTT. Its protein is CASSPRAGENEKLFF.

V and J are TRBV5-8 and TRBJ2-6; D not certain. The length of the CDR3 is 16 residues. V dropped 0 bases and J dropped 0 bases, with 7 bases sitting between them. From germline, CDR1 is SGHTS and CDR2 YDEGEE. CDR3 region: CASSLGRLSGANVLTF. The CDR3 nucleotides read TGTGCCAGCAGCTTGGGGCGGCTCTCTGGGGCCAACGTCCTGACTTTC.

The chain recombines TRBV6-6 with TRBJ2-1; D perhaps matches TRBD2 (5 bases). V was clipped by 6 bases and J by 2 bases, with 8 bases between them. Germline V gene data show CDR1 as MNHNY and CDR2 as SVGAGI (reference sequence). The CDR3 totals 13 residues. The CDR3 loop reads CASSSGTYNEQFF. The CDR3 coding sequence is TGTGCCAGCAGCTCCGGGACCTACAATGAGCAGTTCTTC.

V is TRBV7-8 and J is TRBJ1-5; 8 positions match TRBD1. Germline-derived CDR1 and CDR2 are SGHVS and FQNEAQ. V was clipped by 1 base and J by 7 bases; unmatched bases: 3. The CDR3 runs to 14 residues. The CDR3 DNA sequence: TGTGCCAGCAGCTTAGGGACAGGGCTGCAGCCCCAGCATTTT. Translated, it gives CASSLGTGLQPQHF.

This chain uses TRBV15 with TRBJ2-4; no clear D gene. CDR1 is LNHNV and CDR2 is YYDKDF in the germline V gene (reference sequence). V lost 2 bases, J lost 0 bases, and 17 bases lay in between. The CDR3 sequence is 18 residues long. The CDR3 loop is CATSRSRGDILAKNIQYF. CDR3 nucleotide sequence: TGTGCCACCAGCAGATCTCGTGGTGATATCCTAGCCAAAAACATTCAGTACTTC. Complete variable domain (other parts from reference TRBV15 and TRBJ2-4): DAMVIQNPRYQVTQFGKPVTLSCSQTLNHNVMYWYQQKSSQAPKLLFHYYDKDFNNEADTPDNFQSRRPNTSFCFLDIRSPGLGDTAMYLCATSRSRGDILAKNIQYFGAGTRLSVL.

V and J are TRBV11-2 and TRBJ2-5; D perhaps matches TRBD2 (6 bases). V was trimmed by 5 bases and J by 2 bases, leaving 12 bases between them. The V gene's germline CDR1 is SGHAT and CDR2 FQNNGV. This CDR3 is 14 amino acids long. The CDR3 sequence is CASSRDLLQETQYF. CDR3 DNA: TGTGCCAGCAGCCGGGACTTACTACAAGAGACCCAGTACTTC. Full variable domain (rest looked up from reference TRBV11-2 and TRBJ2-5): EAGVAQSPRYKIIEKRQSVAFWCNPISGHATLYWYQQILGQGPKLLIQFQNNGVVDDSQLPKDRFSAERLKGVDSTLKIQPAKLEDSAVYLCASSRDLLQETQYFGPGTRLLVL.

V and J are TRBV14 and TRBJ1-2; D is unclear. The ends were cut back, 4 bases at V and 2 bases at J, with 11 bases in the middle. The length of the CDR3 is 14 residues. Per germline, CDR1 SGHDN and CDR2 FVKESK. The CDR3 DNA is TGTGCCAGCAGCCCGAACAGCGCAAACTATGGCTACACCTTC. This translates into CASSPNSANYGYTF.

The chain joins TRBV27 to TRBJ1-5; D not certain. CDR1 and CDR2 from the germline V gene are MNHEY and SMNVEV (reference sequence). The ends were cut back, 8 bases at V and 3 bases at J, with 11 bases in the middle. This CDR3 is 13 amino acids long. The CDR3 loop reads CASGRKFNQPQHF. CDR3 sequence (DNA): TGTGCCAGCGGTCGGAAGTTCAATCAGCCCCAGCATTTT.

The V gene is TRBV5-5, the J gene TRBJ2-3; TRBD1 or TRBD2 may be the D gene (5 bases each). Germline-derived CDR1 and CDR2 are SGHKS and YYEKEE (reference sequence). V shed 0 bases and J shed 0 bases, with 5 bases lying between them. The CDR3 is 14 amino acids. CDR3 protein: CASSLGDSTDTQYF. The CDR3 nucleotides read TGTGCCAGCAGCTTGGGGGACAGCACAGATACGCAGTATTTT.

This clone was picked up one time. One end of the junction varies from germline; a read error may be responsible. V gene TRBV7-9 combines with J gene TRBJ2-5, with D maybe TRBD2 (7 bases). This CDR3 spans 13 amino acids. Germline CDR1 reads SEHNR; CDR2 reads FQNEAQ (reference sequence). The CDR3 spells CASSLLGGRRPNF. DNA of the CDR3: TGTGCCAGCAGCCTGCTGGGGGGGCGTCGACCCAACTTC.

This sequence joins TRBV28 and TRBJ2-7; 7 bases align to TRBD2. The junction had 3 bases not matched to a gene; V was cut back by 7 bases and J by 0 bases. The CDR3 has 13 residues. Germline lookup yields CDR1 MDHEN and CDR2 SYDVKM. CDR3 sequence: CASNPGGSYEQYF. The CDR3 region has the DNA TGTGCCAGCAACCCGGGAGGCTCCTACGAGCAGTACTTC. The full variable domain, rest sourced from reference TRBV28 and TRBJ2-7, is DVKVTQSSRYLVKRTGEKVFLECVQDMDHENMFWYRQDPGLGLRLIYFSYDVKMKEKGDIPEGYSVSREKKERFSLILESASTNQTSMYLCASNPGGSYEQYFGPGTRLTVT.

The chain links TRBV2 to TRBJ2-7; D not resolved. Trimming stripped 6 bases from V and 4 bases from J, with 10 bases between. Germline V gives CDR1 SNHLY, CDR2 FYNNEI. CDR3 length: 12 amino acids. The CDR3 sequence is CASRMLSYEQYF. CDR3 DNA: TGTGCCAGCAGAATGCTCTCTTACGAGCAGTACTTC. The full variable domain, completed using reference TRBV2 and TRBJ2-7, is EPEVTQTPSHQVTQMGQEVILRCVPISNHLYFYWYRQILGQKVEFLVSFYNNEISEKSEIFDDQFSVERPDGSNFTLKIRSTKLEDSAMYFCASRMLSYEQYFGPGTRLTVT.

The chain has TRBV4-2 and TRBJ2-3; 8 bases map to TRBD2. Germline values: CDR1 LGHNA, CDR2 YNFKEQ. With 0 bases clipped from V and 3 bases from J, the junction kept 2 bases outside the gene matches. The CDR3 is 15 residues long. The CDR3 nucleotides read TGTGCCAGCAGCCAAGAAATAGCGGGGACAGATACGCAGTATTTT. It codes for CASSQEIAGTDTQYF.

The CDR3 reads CASSIVSGGRATKNIQYF. In nucleotides, the CDR3 is TGTGCCAGTAGTATAGTGTCCGGCGGCAGAGCCACCAAAAACATTCAGTACTTC. The gene calls are TRBV19 and TRBJ2-4; D unclear. The CDR3 contains 18 residues. The V and J ends lost 1 base and 2 bases respectively, with 18 bases between them. Per germline, CDR1 LNHDA and CDR2 SQIVND (reference sequence).

V is TRBV6-5 and J is TRBJ1-6; D is ambiguous. The germline gives CDR1 MNHEY, CDR2 SVGAGI. V dropped 11 bases and J dropped 10 bases, with 18 bases sitting between them. CDR3 length: 13 residues. CDR3 bases: TGTGCCTCCAGAAGAGCAACCTCCTCACCCCTCCACTTT. Translated, it gives CASRRATSSPLHF.

In regard to this clone: Other nucleotide sequences in the sample specify the same CDR3. This rearrangement joins TRBV28 to TRBJ1-5; no definite D call. Deletions cut 3 bases from V and 4 bases from J, with 10 bases between. The CDR3 contains 14 residues. The germline V gene encodes CDR1 MDHEN and CDR2 SYDVKM. The CDR3 spells CASSLGGTNQPQHF. CDR3 bases: TGTGCCAGCAGTTTGGGTGGAACAAATCAGCCCCAGCATTTT.

The CDR3 nucleotides read TGTGCCAGCAGCCAAGCAGCCCCGAGCGTCGCCTATAATTCACCCCTCCACTTT. Its translation is CASSQAAPSVAYNSPLHF. This sequence joins TRBV4-2 and TRBJ1-6; no firm D call. The CDR3 length is 18 residues. The germline gives CDR1 LGHNA, CDR2 YNFKEQ. The V end lost 1 base, the J end lost 2 bases, and 15 bases lay between the germline ends.